A selection of T cell receptor beta chains follows, all from one sample in a study of blood T cell repertoires in COVID-19. Assay: immunoSEQ multiplex PCR; the TCRdb copy retains only in-frame clones and omits some. Found here are 150,000 or so clones, 88% of them singletons; the top ten hold 6.6%. The source material was PBMCs or T cells enriched from blood (not recorded which). These receptors all come from a woman between 45 and 60 years old who had recovered from COVID-19. The CDR3 runs from the conserved cysteine through the conserved F or W. A D gene is named only where the DNA matches it firmly. Only some rows state a clone size, as once, few, many or a class for expanded clones.

J gene | clone size | V gene | D gene | CDR3 DNA | CDR3 protein
TRBJ1-6 | NA | TRBV11-2 | NA | TGTGCCAGCAGCTTAGATGGGGGGACGAATTCACCCCTCCACTTT | CASSLDGGTNSPLHF
TRBJ1-4 | NA | TRBV19 | NA | TGTGCCAGTAGTATTAACGGGGGAGGGAAACTGTTTTTT | CASSINGGGKLFF
TRBJ2-7 | NA | TRBV12-5 | NA | TGTGCTAGTGGTTCACCGGGGTCCTACGAGCAGTACTTC | CASGSPGSYEQYF
TRBJ2-5 | NA | TRBV6-2/TRBV6-3 | NA | TGTGCCAGCAGTTACTCCCGGGTACAAGAGACCCAGTACTTC | CASSYSRVQETQYF
TRBJ2-7 | NA | TRBV10-3 | NA | TGTGCCATCAGTGACGAACAGGGTTTCTACGAGCAGTACTTC | CAISDEQGFYEQYF
TRBJ2-2 | NA | TRBV19 | TRBD1 | TGTGCCAGTACCCCCCTTACCGGGACAGGACCCGGGGAGCTGTTTTTT | CASTPLTGTGPGELFF
TRBJ1-1 | NA | TRBV5-1 | TRBD1 | TGCGCCAGCAGCTTGGACAGGGGTCAGAAAACTTTCTTT | CASSLDRGQKTFF
TRBJ2-5 | few | TRBV7-3 | NA | TGTGCCAGCAGCCCCGGGCCCGGGGGGACCCAGTACTTC | CASSPGPGGTQYF
TRBJ1-2 | NA | TRBV25-1 | TRBD1 | TGTGCCAGTGCACGGACAGGCGCCTATGGCTACACCTTC | CASARTGAYGYTF
TRBJ2-7 | NA | TRBV6-2/TRBV6-3 | TRBD2 | TGTGCCAGCAGTTCCCTCGGGGGGGCAGCTGGGGAGCAGTACTTC | CASSSLGGAAGEQYF
TRBJ2-1 | NA | TRBV5-1 | NA | TGCGCCAGCACCCCGGGGGAGTCCTATGAGCAGTTCTTC | CASTPGESYEQFF
TRBJ1-1 | NA | TRBV6-2/TRBV6-3 | NA | TGTGCCAGCAGTTACTCGACAGAGAGGATGAACACTGAAGCTTTCTTT | CASSYSTERMNTEAFF
TRBJ1-1 | NA | TRBV19 | NA | TGTGCCAGTACCCTACAGGGAGTGAACACTGAAGCTTTCTTT | CASTLQGVNTEAFF
TRBJ1-3 | NA | TRBV28 | NA | TGTGCCAGCAGTTTGGGCCCGACATTTCAGTACTCTGGAAACACCATATATTTT | CASSLGPTFQYSGNTIYF
TRBJ2-3 | NA | TRBV27 | TRBD1 | TGTGCCAGCAGTCCCCGGACAGGGGTCGGCACAGATACGCAGTATTTT | CASSPRTGVGTDTQYF
TRBJ2-1 | NA | TRBV5-4 | NA | TGTGCCAGCAGCGACCAGACCCTAGGCCAGAATGAGCAGTTCTTC | CASSDQTLGQNEQFF
TRBJ2-3 | NA | TRBV5-1 | NA | TGCGCCAGCAGCCAGCAGGTCACTTCAGATACGCAGTATTTT | CASSQQVTSDTQYF
TRBJ1-5 | NA | TRBV6-5 | NA | TGTGCCAGCAGGACAACTAGCAATCAGCCCCAGCATTTT | CASRTTSNQPQHF
TRBJ2-1 | NA | TRBV7-2 | NA | TGTGCCAGCAGCCAAAGGGACTTTCTCTCCTACAATGAGCAGTTCTTC | CASSQRDFLSYNEQFF
TRBJ2-2 | NA | TRBV12-3/TRBV12-4 | NA | TGTGCCAGCAGACCCATTCGGGCCGGGGAGCTGTTTTTT | CASRPIRAGELFF